The 16 T cell receptor beta chains listed next were all sequenced from one sample in a study of early T cells in non-severe SARS-CoV-2 infection. Via MiXCR, TCRdb re-called the 5' RACE reads, giving one row per CDR3 protein. The table records roughly 110,000 distinct CDR3 sequences, roughly 11% of them present only once. The source material was whole blood. The receptor source for this set is an adult who was a healthcare worker with PCR-confirmed SARS-CoV-2 infection or an uninfected control (not recorded which).

As regards this clonotype: A read error may be the cause here, since a much bigger clone is one base away. The rearrangement links TRBV7-2 to TRBJ2-2; no definite D call. Germline V gives CDR1 SGHTA, CDR2 FQGNSA. Trimming removed 1 base from V and 6 bases from J, with 6 bases in between. This CDR3 is built from 13 residues. This CDR3 reads CASSLGTPGELFF. As DNA, the CDR3 is TGTGCCAGCAGCTTAGGGACCCCCGGGGAGCTGTTTTTT.

In this sample, this clonotype turned up many times. The chain uses TRBV6-2 or TRBV6-3 and TRBJ1-5; possible D gene TRBD1, 6 bases. This CDR3 is built from 19 residues. CDR1 MNHEY and CDR2 SVGEGT come from the germline V gene. The germline V and J ends were trimmed by 6 bases and 2 bases, with 26 bases remaining between them. The CDR3 loop is CASSPLTGRRVNGNQPQHF. DNA for the CDR3: TGTGCCAGCAGCCCCCTAACAGGGCGACGGGTCAATGGCAATCAGCCCCAGCATTTT.

This clonotype has a count of ten or more. The chain is built from TRBV28 and TRBJ2-1, with D possibly matching TRBD2 (5 bases). The CDR3 consists of 15 residues. Trimming stripped 3 bases from V and 0 bases from J, with 9 bases between. In germline, CDR1 is MDHEN, CDR2 SYDVKM. CDR3 sequence reads: CASSFRGNSYNEQFF. The CDR3, as DNA: TGTGCCAGCAGTTTTAGAGGGAACTCCTACAATGAGCAGTTCTTC.

There are a few counts of this clonotype. V usage is TRBV18 and J usage is TRBJ1-1; 8 bases line up with TRBD1. J was trimmed by 3 bases and V by 2 bases; bases with no gene match: 2. Germline lookup yields CDR1 KGHSH and CDR2 LQKENI. This CDR3 has 14 residues. Here the CDR3 reads CASSPSTGDTEAFF. The CDR3, as DNA: TGTGCCAGCTCACCATCGACAGGGGACACTGAAGCTTTCTTT.

This clonotype was seen repeatedly, ten times or more. The chain joins TRBV20-1 to TRBJ2-1; 7 bases match TRBD2. CDR1 is DFQATT and CDR2 is SNEGSKA in the germline V gene (reference sequence). Trimming removed 0 bases from V and 2 bases from J; junction bases left unmatched: 4. The CDR3 totals 15 residues. This CDR3 reads CSARDLREPYNEQFF. Here the CDR3 DNA reads TGCAGTGCTAGAGATTTGCGGGAGCCCTACAATGAGCAGTTCTTC.

CDR3 coding DNA: TGTGCCAGCAGTGCTGACCCGGTGAACACAGATACGCAGTATTTT. As protein: CASSADPVNTDTQYF. This sequence joins TRBV6-1 and TRBJ2-3; D remains ambiguous. Trimming took off 4 bases at V and 2 bases at J, with 13 bases between the two ends. Germline V gene data show CDR1 as MNHNS and CDR2 as SASEGT. The CDR3 covers 15 residues.

This clonotype has only a few counts. The chain combines TRBV28 with TRBJ1-2; tentative D call: TRBD1 (5 bases). CDR1 and CDR2 from the germline V gene are MDHEN and SYDVKM. The CDR3 sequence is 13 residues long. V was clipped by 3 bases and J by 8 bases, with 13 bases between them. The CDR3 bases are TGTGCCAGCAGTTTCATAGGGGCGCAGGGCTACACCTTC. As protein: CASSFIGAQGYTF.

The sample holds a few counts of this clonotype. This chain uses TRBV6-2 or TRBV6-3 with TRBJ2-5; D is tentatively TRBD1 or TRBD2 (5 bases each). In germline, CDR1 is MNHEY, CDR2 SVGEGT. CDR3 length: 14 residues. Trimming shortened V by 4 bases and J by 0 bases, and 9 bases separated the two germline ends. CDR3 bases: TGTGCCAGCAGTTCGACGGGACACCAAGAGACCCAGTACTTC. Translation: CASSSTGHQETQYF.

This clonotype occurred many times. The chain employs TRBV5-4 and TRBJ2-1; D tentatively fits TRBD1 or TRBD2 (5 bases each). Trimming removed 4 bases from V and 0 bases from J, with 14 bases in between. Germline CDR1 reads SGHNT; CDR2 reads YYREEE (reference sequence). The CDR3 totals 16 residues. The CDR3 DNA follows: TGTGCCAGCAGCCTTTCCGGGGCTAGCTCCTACAATGAGCAGTTCTTC. This sequence encodes CASSLSGASSYNEQFF.

This clonotype was recorded many times. The chain links TRBV10-3 to TRBJ2-1; D might be TRBD1 (6 bases). Germline V gene data show CDR1 as ENHRY and CDR2 as SYGVKD. The V and J ends lost 3 bases and 6 bases respectively, with 12 bases between them. This CDR3 comprises 14 residues. In DNA form, the CDR3 reads TGTGCCATCAGTGACCATAAACAGGGCAATGAGCAGTTCTTC. Translating it yields CAISDHKQGNEQFF.

This clonotype was detected a few times. This chain connects TRBV7-9 to TRBJ2-5; 7 nucleotides align to TRBD2. CDR3 size: 16 residues. Germline lookup yields CDR1 SEHNR and CDR2 FQNEAQ (reference sequence). J gave up 3 bases and V 5 bases, and 12 bases lay outside the gene matches. The CDR3 DNA is TGTGCCAGCAGCCCACCACGGGCTAGCGGTAAAGAGACCCAGTACTTC. Its translation: CASSPPRASGKETQYF.

The table lists this clonotype with many counts. This chain joins TRBV5-1 and TRBJ2-7; TRBD1 might be the D (5 bases). The CDR3 runs to 12 residues. V lost 5 bases and J 5 bases, leaving 11 bases between the germline ends. From germline, CDR1 is SGHRS and CDR2 YFSETQ. The CDR3 protein is CASSQGFDEQYF. In nucleotides, the CDR3 is TGCGCCAGCAGTCAGGGTTTCGACGAGCAGTACTTC.

The chain has TRBV20-1 and TRBJ1-4; D not certain. CDR1 DFQATT and CDR2 SNEGSKA come from the germline V gene (reference sequence). The ends were cut back, 4 bases at V and 9 bases at J, with 9 bases in the middle. The CDR3 has 11 residues. For the CDR3, the DNA is TGCAGTGCTACGCTCGATCAAAAACTGTTTTTT. The encoded protein is CSATLDQKLFF.

This clonotype has only a few counts. The CDR3 DNA reads TGCGCCAGCAGCTCGGACCCCAAGAGCACAGATACGCAGTATTTT. Its protein product is CASSSDPKSTDTQYF. The V call is TRBV5-1, the J call TRBJ2-3, with D unresolved. Between the trimmed V and J ends, which lost 3 bases and 0 bases, there was a span of 11 bases. CDR3 length: 15 amino acids. Germline CDR1 is SGHRS and CDR2 is YFSETQ.

This clonotype was recorded many times. The J gene is TRBJ2-1, the V gene TRBV5-1; a weak D match, TRBD1 (6 bases). The germline CDR1 and CDR2 sequences are SGHRS and YFSETQ. The ends were cut back, 6 bases at V and 3 bases at J, with 16 bases in the middle. This CDR3 is built from 15 residues. In nucleotides, the CDR3 is TGCGCCAGCACCGCACAGGGAAGAGACTACAATGAGCAGTTCTTC. Translated: CASTAQGRDYNEQFF. Looking up the rest from reference TRBV5-1 and TRBJ2-1 gives the full variable domain: KAGVTQTPRYLIKTRGQQVTLSCSPISGHRSVSWYQQTPGQGLQFLFEYFSETQRNKGNFPGRFSGRQFSNSRSEMNVSTLELGDSALYLCASTAQGRDYNEQFFGPGTRLTVL.

The chain carries TRBV4-3 and TRBJ2-1; 8 bases line up with TRBD2. The CDR3 extends over 17 amino acids. The J segment lost 3 bases and the V segment lost 0 bases, leaving 7 bases of the junction unmatched. Germline loops: CDR1 LGHNA, CDR2 YSLEER. The CDR3 region is CASSQDAALAGYNEQFF. In DNA form, the CDR3 reads TGCGCCAGCAGCCAAGACGCCGCGCTAGCGGGCTACAATGAGCAGTTCTTC.